What follows are 2 T cell receptor beta chains derived from one specimen sequenced in a study of blood T cell repertoires in COVID-19. Libraries were prepared by immunoSEQ multiplex PCR; TCRdb keeps only in-frame clonotypes and omits some of them. The sample shows approximately 120,000 clones, 75% to 85% of them seen only once. The material sequenced was peripheral blood. These receptors all come from a human donor in a cohort sampled during active COVID-19.

V gene TRBV18 combines with J gene TRBJ1-2; the match to TRBD1 covers 8 bases. Looked up from germline, CDR1 is KGHSH and CDR2 is LQKENI. The CDR3 spans 15 residues. The ends lost 2 bases at V and 8 bases at J; junction bases unmatched: 10. Written as DNA, the CDR3 is TGTGCCAGCTCACCAAGGGCAGGGGGCTTTGGCGGCTACACCTTC. It codes for CASSPRAGGFGGYTF.

The V and J genes are TRBV3-1 (or the pseudogene TRBV3-2) and TRBJ2-5, with D perhaps TRBD1 (8 bases). V was pared by 1 base and J by 4 bases, with 16 bases between. Germline values: CDR1 LGHDT, CDR2 YNNKEL (reference sequence). CDR3 size: 16 residues. CDR3 residues: CASSQGLQGGGETQYF. The CDR3 DNA is TGTGCCAGCAGCCAAGGTCTACAGGGGGGGGGAGAGACCCAGTACTTC.